A single sample gave rise to the 17 T cell receptor beta chains below, sequenced in a study of post-analysis software for immune sequencing data. Unique molecular identifiers were carried by the TCR beta cDNA libraries. TCRdb analysed the PCR reads with MiXCR anew, one entry per CDR3 protein. Of roughly 150,000 distinct CDR3 sequences listed, roughly 35% were seen once; the top ten hold under 30%. The specimen comprised blood, sampled after autologous hematopoietic stem cell transplantation. The origin of the receptors is a girl aged 10 to 17 with multiple sclerosis.

This clonotype showed up many times. This rearrangement joins TRBV27 to TRBJ2-7; 7 positions match TRBD1. Germline-derived CDR1 and CDR2 are MNHEY and SMNVEV (reference sequence). V dropped 3 bases and J dropped 3; count of bases not matched to a gene: 11. This CDR3 region has 16 residues. The CDR3 bases are TGTGCCAGCAGTTTGTCAACAGGGGAAATTGGCTACGAGCAGTACTTC. Translation: CASSLSTGEIGYEQYF.

The rearrangement links TRBV30 to TRBJ2-7; the match to TRBD1 covers 8 bases. The V segment lost 7 bases and the J segment 3 bases; nucleotides outside the gene matches: 5. The germline V gene encodes CDR1 GTSNPN and CDR2 SVGIG (reference sequence). The CDR3 sequence is 12 residues long. The CDR3, as DNA: TGTGCCTTCGACAGGGGAGGCTACGAGCAGTACTTC. The encoded protein is CAFDRGGYEQYF.

This clonotype was counted once. The chain recombines TRBV20-1 with TRBJ2-1; the match to TRBD1 covers 7 bases. CDR1 and CDR2 (germline): DFQATT, SNEGSKA (reference sequence). V lost 4 bases, J lost 7 bases, and 10 bases stayed unmatched. The CDR3 covers 14 residues. CDR3 in DNA: TGCAGTGCTACTGCAAAGGACAGGTTGAATGAGCAGTTCTTC. Its protein is CSATAKDRLNEQFF.

This clonotype has only a few counts. This sequence joins TRBV7-2 and TRBJ2-1; TRBD1 aligns across 12 bases. The junction had 15 bases not matched to a gene; V was cut back by 5 bases and J by 1 base. The CDR3 contains 20 residues. The V gene's germline CDR1 is SGHTA and CDR2 FQGNSA. The CDR3 bases are TGTGCCAGCAGCCCACCCGGGACAGGGGGCCCCCAAGAGTCCTACAATGAGCAGTTCTTC. Residues: CASSPPGTGGPQESYNEQFF.

About this clonotype itself: A single base separates this from a much larger clone, so it may be a read error. CDR3 in amino acids: CTSSLAGAYEQYF. The DNA of the CDR3 is TGTACCAGCAGTTTGGCAGGGGCCTACGAGCAGTACTTC. J is TRBJ2-7 and V is TRBV27, with a tentative D call TRBD1 (6 bases). This CDR3 has 13 amino acids. Germline V gene data show CDR1 as MNHEY and CDR2 as SMNVEV (reference sequence).

The table lists this clonotype with a few counts. The chain couples TRBV10-3 to TRBJ2-3; perhaps TRBD1 as D (6 bases). Between the trimmed V and J ends, which lost 11 bases and 0 bases, there was a span of 12 bases. CDR1 is ENHRY, CDR2 SYGVKD, per germline. The CDR3 has 13 residues. This CDR3 is CASGDPSTDTQYF. CDR3 DNA sequence: TGTGCCTCAGGGGACCCCAGCACAGATACGCAGTATTTT.

This clonotype came up once. The chain couples TRBV20-1 to TRBJ2-3, with 7 bases fitting TRBD2. J was trimmed by 2 bases and V by 8 bases; bases with no gene match: 13. This CDR3 has 15 amino acids. The germline gives CDR1 DFQATT, CDR2 SNEGSKA (reference sequence). For the CDR3, the DNA is TGCAGTTTTTTTTCACGAGCGGGGCACACAGATACGCAGTATTTT. This translates into CSFFSRAGHTDTQYF.

J is TRBJ1-2 and V is TRBV4-3; 7 bases align to TRBD1. The CDR3 spans 17 residues. Trimming took 0 bases from V and 4 from J; bases not matched to a gene: 11. Germline CDR1 and CDR2: LGHNA and YSLEER. The CDR3 is CASSQDWGQMGIYGYTF. The DNA for the CDR3 is TGCGCCAGCAGCCAAGATTGGGGACAGATGGGGATCTATGGCTACACCTTC.

The rearrangement uses TRBV5-6 and TRBJ2-7; no firm D call. The germline V gene encodes CDR1 SGHDT and CDR2 YYEEEE. The CDR3 sequence is 14 residues long. V was clipped by 4 bases and J by 0 bases, with 11 bases between them. CDR3: CASSAQTLSYEQYF. In DNA form, the CDR3 reads TGTGCCAGCAGCGCCCAAACTCTCTCCTACGAGCAGTACTTC.

This clonotype was picked up one time. The chain joins TRBV5-1 to TRBJ1-5; no firm D call. There are 14 residues in the CDR3. Trimming cost V 4 bases and J 0 bases, with 8 bases left between them. The germline CDR1 and CDR2 sequences are SGHRS and YFSETQ. As DNA, the CDR3 is TGCGCCAGCAGCCCCGGGGATAGCAATCAGCCCCAGCATTTT. Its protein product is CASSPGDSNQPQHF.

By proportion, this clonotype is medium-sized. This chain uses TRBV10-3 with TRBJ2-7; D not certain. The CDR3 is made up of 12 amino acids. Germline V gives CDR1 ENHRY, CDR2 SYGVKD. V gave up 0 bases and J gave up 2 bases, with 2 bases separating them. The CDR3 sequence: CAISESPYEQYF. DNA for the CDR3: TGTGCCATCAGTGAGTCCCCCTACGAGCAGTACTTC.

The V call is TRBV28, the J call TRBJ1-1; the D gene is possibly TRBD1 (5 bases). The CDR3 spans 15 residues. Germline values: CDR1 MDHEN, CDR2 SYDVKM. Trimming stripped 3 bases from V and 5 bases from J, with 16 bases between. DNA of the CDR3: TGTGCCAGCAGTTTGGATGGAGGGGCGCTGACTGAAGCTTTCTTT. Translation: CASSLDGGALTEAFF. The entire variable domain, with the rest obtained from reference TRBV28 and TRBJ1-1, is as follows: DVKVTQSSRYLVKRTGEKVFLECVQDMDHENMFWYRQDPGLGLRLIYFSYDVKMKEKGDIPEGYSVSREKKERFSLILESASTNQTSMYLCASSLDGGALTEAFFGQGTRLTVV.

In regard to this clonotype: This CDR3 is missing its conserved last phenylalanine or tryptophan, likely due to a read error. The chain employs TRBV7-2 and TRBJ2-6; perhaps TRBD2 as D (6 bases). The CDR3 runs 16 residues. CDR1 is SGHTA and CDR2 is FQGNSA in the germline V gene. V lost 1 base and J lost 8, with 15 bases in between. CDR3 sequence: CASSLGFGGRTNVLTC. CDR3 nucleotide sequence: TGTGCCAGCAGCTTAGGTTTCGGGGGTCGGACCAACGTCCTGACTTGC.

This chain links TRBV29-1 with TRBJ2-7; 9 bases are shared with TRBD2. Germline assignment: CDR1 SQVTM and CDR2 ANQGSEA. V lost 1 base, J lost 4 bases, and 11 bases stayed unmatched. The CDR3 loop spans 16 amino acids. CDR3 sequence (DNA): TGCAGCGTTGAAGCATCCCGAGCGGGGGGAAGATACGAGCAGTACTTC. Translated: CSVEASRAGGRYEQYF.

Notes on this clonotype: Since a much larger clone is just one base distant, this may be a read error. The V gene is TRBV12-3 or TRBV12-4, the J gene TRBJ2-1, with 7 bases identical to TRBD2. This CDR3 region has 15 residues. J lost 2 bases, V lost 5 bases, and 6 bases had no gene match. The CDR3 nucleotides are TGTGCCAGCAGTCCCTGTAGCGGGCCCTACAATGAGCAGTTCTTC. Translated: CASSPCSGPYNEQFF.

This clonotype was seen only once. This sequence may be a read error, since a much larger clone differs from it by one base. Written as DNA, the CDR3 is TGTGTCAGCAGTCCTAACTGGGGGGGGAGCTATGGCTACACCTTC. It specifies CVSSPNWGGSYGYTF. This chain joins TRBV7-9 and TRBJ1-2; the D gene is possibly TRBD1 (5 bases). The CDR3 loop spans 15 amino acids. In germline, CDR1 is SEHNR, CDR2 FQNEAQ (reference sequence).

The chain links TRBV5-1 to TRBJ2-1, with D tentatively TRBD2 (6 bases). The CDR3 totals 15 residues. Germline V gene sequence: CDR1 SGHRS, CDR2 YFSETQ. V was pared by 0 bases and J by 7 bases, with 14 bases between. The DNA of the CDR3 is TGCGCCAGCAGCTTGGGTGTTTATGGGGGGAATGAGCAGTTCTTC. Its protein product is CASSLGVYGGNEQFF.